What follows are 14 T cell receptor beta chains derived from one specimen sequenced in a study of cytomegalovirus exposure and HLA in healthy donors. The PCR was carried out with 60 Vbeta primers and 13 Jbeta primers. Clones were read by immunoSEQ multiplex PCR, and TCRdb kept only the in-frame ones, dropping some. The data contain 30,000 to 40,000 clones, 68% of them singletons. The sequenced sample consisted of PBMCs. The receptors originated from a man aged 35-49 years in good health and CMV-seronegative.

The chain joins TRBV14 to TRBJ1-4, with unresolved D. Trimming removed 1 base at V and 6 bases at J, with 9 bases between. This CDR3 region has 14 residues. Germline assignment: CDR1 SGHDN and CDR2 FVKESK. The CDR3 coding sequence is TGTGCCAGCAGCCAAGCGTCAGGATATGAAAAACTGTTTTTT. Translated: CASSQASGYEKLFF.

The sample holds a few counts of this clone. V and J are TRBV10-3 and TRBJ1-5; D is unresolved. Germline CDR1 is ENHRY and CDR2 is SYGVKD. V was clipped by 3 bases and J by 2 bases, with 5 bases between them. The CDR3 length is 13 residues. In DNA, the CDR3 is TGTGCCATCAGTGAAATCGGCAATCAGCCCCAGCATTTT. Translated: CAISEIGNQPQHF.

J is TRBJ1-2 and V is TRBV7-9; 10 nucleotides align to TRBD1. The germline CDR1 and CDR2 sequences are SEHNR and FQNEAQ (reference sequence). With 1 base clipped from V and 6 bases from J, the junction kept 2 bases outside the gene matches. The CDR3 covers 14 residues. The CDR3 sequence: CASSLVGTGDGYTF. CDR3 bases: TGTGCCAGCAGCTTAGTAGGGACAGGGGATGGCTACACCTTC.

The V and J genes are TRBV5-1 and TRBJ2-1; D gene ambiguous. Germline loops: CDR1 SGHRS, CDR2 YFSETQ. This CDR3 has 14 amino acids. The V and J ends lost 0 bases and 2 bases respectively, with 6 bases between them. CDR3 amino acids: CASSLAGTYNEQFF. Here the CDR3 DNA reads TGCGCCAGCAGCTTGGCCGGTACCTACAATGAGCAGTTCTTC.

The chain links TRBV5-4 to TRBJ2-7; TRBD1 is a possible D gene (5 bases). CDR3 size: 13 residues. The ends were cut back, 4 bases at V and 3 bases at J, with 11 bases in the middle. The V gene's germline CDR1 is SGHNT and CDR2 YYREEE (reference sequence). In DNA, the CDR3 is TGTGCCAGCAGCCAACAGACAGACTACGAGCAGTACTTC. Amino acids: CASSQQTDYEQYF.

The gene calls are TRBV6-5 and TRBJ2-7, with a possible D match to TRBD1 (6 bases). Trimming left V 5 bases short and J 2 bases short, with 16 bases between. CDR3 length: 15 amino acids. Germline loops: CDR1 MNHEY, CDR2 SVGAGI. The CDR3: CASSAQQGLAYEQYF. CDR3 DNA sequence: TGTGCCAGCAGTGCCCAACAGGGCTTGGCCTACGAGCAGTACTTC.

V and J are TRBV6-5 and TRBJ1-1; the match to TRBD1 covers 7 bases. CDR3 size: 14 residues. V dropped 2 bases and J dropped 5; count of bases not matched to a gene: 5. Looked up from germline, CDR1 is MNHEY and CDR2 is SVGAGI. The CDR3 DNA reads TGTGCCAGCAGTTACGGAGGGGGCCGGACTGAAGCTTTCTTT. Amino acid sequence: CASSYGGGRTEAFF.

The chain combines TRBV7-2 with TRBJ1-2, with TRBD1 identical over 7 bases. V gave up 5 bases and J gave up 4 bases; unmatched junction bases: 4. The germline gives CDR1 SGHTA, CDR2 FQGNSA. CDR3 length: 13 residues. The CDR3 DNA is TGTGCCAGCAGCGCCGGGACAGTCTATGGCTACACCTTC. It translates to CASSAGTVYGYTF.

A word on this clone: Other DNA variants within this sample encode the same CDR3. The chain links TRBV10-3 to TRBJ1-5; TRBD1 matches at 10 bases. The germline CDR1 and CDR2 sequences are ENHRY and SYGVKD. V gave up 9 bases and J gave up 1 base; unmatched junction bases: 3. The CDR3 extends over 14 amino acids. CDR3 DNA sequence: TGTGCCATAGGGACAGGGGACAGCAATCAGCCCCAGCATTTT. It codes for CAIGTGDSNQPQHF.

The V and J genes are TRBV30 and TRBJ1-1; 7 nucleotides align to TRBD1. V gave up 3 bases and J gave up 5 bases; unmatched junction bases: 6. CDR1 GTSNPN and CDR2 SVGIG come from the germline V gene (reference sequence). The length of the CDR3 is 13 residues. CDR3 nucleotide sequence: TGTGCCTGGAGGCAGGGGGTTAGGACTGAAGCTTTCTTT. This encodes CAWRQGVRTEAFF. Based on the CDR3 plus reference TRBV30 and TRBJ1-1, the full variable domain is SQTIHQWPATLVQPVGSPLSLECTVEGTSNPNLYWYRQAAGRGLQLLFYSVGIGQISSEVPQNLSASRPQDRQFILSSKKLLLSDSGFYLCAWRQGVRTEAFFGQGTRLTVV.

The chain employs TRBV10-2 and TRBJ2-7; the match to TRBD1 covers 10 bases. There are 16 residues in the CDR3. The V segment lost 1 base and the J segment 4 bases; nucleotides outside the gene matches: 7. The germline CDR1 and CDR2 sequences are WSHSY and SAAADI. The CDR3 sequence: CASSEYADRGGYEQYF. In DNA, the CDR3 is TGCGCCAGCAGTGAGTACGCGGACAGGGGGGGGTACGAGCAGTACTTC.

The rearrangement uses TRBV7-8 and TRBJ1-1; the D is unclear. Deletions cut 2 bases from V and 0 bases from J, with 10 bases between. Looked up from germline, CDR1 is SGHVS and CDR2 is FQNEAQ. CDR3 length equals 15 residues. CDR3 sequence reads: CASSLSAGLNTEAFF. As DNA, the CDR3 is TGTGCCAGCAGCTTATCGGCCGGGTTGAACACTGAAGCTTTCTTT.

This clone ranks as large. The rearrangement uses TRBV4-1 and TRBJ2-1; tentative D call: TRBD2 (6 bases). The CDR3 loop spans 17 amino acids. CDR1 MGHRA and CDR2 YSYEKL come from the germline V gene. Between the trimmed V and J ends, which lost 3 bases and 0 bases, there was a span of 15 bases. This chain's CDR3 is CASSQYGGPSSYNEQFF. The CDR3 DNA sequence: TGCGCCAGCAGCCAGTACGGGGGTCCTAGCTCCTACAATGAGCAGTTCTTC.

This clone was detected once. This chain joins TRBV2 and TRBJ2-3; TRBD2 matches 10 bases. V lost 7 bases to trimming and J lost 3 bases; unmatched junction nucleotides: 4. Looked up from germline, CDR1 is SNHLY and CDR2 is FYNNEI. The CDR3 runs to 14 residues. The CDR3 here is CASTERGGTDTQYF. CDR3 sequence (DNA): TGTGCCAGCACGGAGCGGGGGGGAACAGATACGCAGTATTTT.